This T cell receptor (beta chain) came from a study of T-cell memory formation after mild COVID-19 (dated by TCRdb to the early 2020s). About the full investigation: TCR sequence clusters from the two donors were found to be largely donor specific. In two donors, T-cell clones that expanded and contracted after mild COVID-19 were tracked by sequencing TCRalpha and TCRbeta repertoires over time. The cohort was made up of two young adult volunteers, one female and one male, who were previously healthy.

PBMCs were isolated by Ficoll-Paque density gradient centrifugation. Sequencing was performed on an Illumina NovaSeq 6000. Using 5'RACE with constant-segment primers, TCRalpha and TCRbeta cDNA libraries were constructed, with sample barcodes and unique molecular identifiers added in the process. Trizol reagent was used to extract RNA from every sample. Library amplification was performed in two PCR steps, and a second sample barcode and Illumina TruSeq adapters were introduced in the second step. Sequencing of libraries was performed on an Illumina NovaSeq with 2 x 150 bp paired-end reads. The source study handled its data this way. Reads were demultiplexed and collapsed into UMI-guided consensus sequences with migec v1.2.7. Using mixcr v2.1.11, UMI consensuses were aligned to TRA and TRB V and J templates and then assembled into clonotypes. A clonotype was counted as expanded or contracted only when both edgeR and NoisET called the clonotype significant, with the noise models trained on biological replicates. For edgeR calls, the cutoffs were a false discovery rate-adjusted p below 0.01 and a log2 fold-change threshold of 1. PCA with hierarchical clustering of max-normalized trajectories of the 1000 most abundant clonotypes was used as exploratory dynamics analysis. Separately sequenced CD4+ and CD8+ repertoires were used to assign a CD4 or CD8 phenotype to each responding clone. The public sequencing data were trimmed at Q25 with fastp and processed into clonotypes with MiXCR by TCRdb, which kept only in-frame beta chains. Each CDR3 protein appears once, grouped with its most common genes and DNA. These V and J calls are TCRdb output, not the study's own analysis. The sample table records around 340,000 distinct CDR3 sequences; roughly 14% of these occur just once. The ten largest clones add up to approximately 20% of the sample.

What the study reported, not specific to this receptor: Contracting CD4+ clones turned up mainly in the CM and EM memory subsets, whereas EMRA was where CD8+ clones were enriched. Only a couple of mild cases were covered by the study, and larger cohorts that include severe cases with pre-infection samples were considered necessary. Balanced CD4/CD8 phenotypes were observed for clones contracting from day 15 to 85, whereas a bias towards CD4+ was observed for a second wave of clones expanding from day 15 to 37. SARS-CoV-2 specificity of the second-wave clones peaking on day 37 was not confirmed. Some responding clones were detected in pre-infection memory, which suggested that pre-existing cross-reactive memory T cells had joined the SARS-CoV-2 response.

This clonotype has a handful of counts. This receptor's antigen is unknown. Base qualities are missing; no much larger clone stands one base away. From a lookup of the germline V gene, CDR1 and CDR2 are KGHSH and LQKENI. The CDR3 has 15 amino acids, counting the end cysteine and phenylalanine. Solely the CDR3 DNA is kept, with 45 bases framed from the first base. V is cut back by 3 bases and J by 4 bases, with 7 bases in the junction unmatched. This sequence uses TRBV18 and TRBJ1-2; 8 of the junction bases match TRBD1. This clonotype was sampled from a man between 18 and 29 years old who had mild COVID-19 (a few samples of this study predate the infection). The sample titles of this study are shuffled in the database, so cell type and time point are left out; the donor was told from shared clones. Material: PBMCs or a T cell subset sorted from them (not recorded which). The encoded CDR3 is CASSPGQDFLYGYTF. The sequenced DNA: TGTGCCAGCTCACCGGGACAGGATTTCCTCTATGGCTACACCTTC.